Given below is one TCR beta chain in context. The data originate from a study of T cell responses to AZD1222 COVID-19 vaccine. Germline V CDR1 and CDR2: MNHEY, SVGEGT. This CDR3 comprises 15 residues. V lost 0 bases, J lost 3 bases, and 12 bases lay in between. Sequenced by immunoSEQ multiplex PCR; TCRdb stores in-frame clones only, minus some. In the table there are about 130,000 clones, approximately 91% of which are singletons. The TCR was taken from an adult who received the AZD1222 COVID-19 vaccine. Sequences were derived from peripheral blood, sampled 28 days after the second AZD1222 dose. This sequence joins TRBV6-2 or TRBV6-3 and TRBJ2-7; D may be TRBD2 (5 bases). The CDR3 DNA sequence: TGTGCCAGCAGTTACTCGACCAGCGGAAGCTACGAGCAGTACTTC. Encoded protein: CASSYSTSGSYEQYF.